The text below deals with one T cell receptor (beta chain). The target antigen is unknown. This sample stems from a study of human T cells and chemical hapten exposure. Study-level results: Counts of expanded TCRs (at PT1) showed a positive correlation with patch test score.

This sample's time point: patch test 3, about 24 weeks after DPC sensitization. Treatment: therapeutic diphenylcyclopropenone sensitization with weekly scalp DPC. The study enrolled 18 to 70-year-old alopecia patients suitable for DPC. This CDR3 is 12 amino acids long. CDR1 and CDR2 (germline): SQVTM, ANQGSEA. Trimming removed 4 bases at V and 7 bases at J, with 10 bases between. From the RACE reads, TCRdb called clonotypes with MiXCR, one entry per CDR3 protein. The sample holds about 190,000 distinct CDR3 sequences; about 22% are singletons and the top ten take 2% to 2.5%. The receptor was isolated from a woman between 40 and 50 years old with alopecia areata. Some clones in this sample may be carry-over from other donors' samples. The sample in question was whole blood, obtained in connection with sensitization to the hapten diphenylcyclopropenone (DPC). This chain connects TRBV29-1 to TRBJ2-2; no firm D call. CDR3 DNA: TGCAGCGTTGTCTTGCAGGACGGGGAGCTGTTTTTT. Residues: CSVVLQDGELFF.